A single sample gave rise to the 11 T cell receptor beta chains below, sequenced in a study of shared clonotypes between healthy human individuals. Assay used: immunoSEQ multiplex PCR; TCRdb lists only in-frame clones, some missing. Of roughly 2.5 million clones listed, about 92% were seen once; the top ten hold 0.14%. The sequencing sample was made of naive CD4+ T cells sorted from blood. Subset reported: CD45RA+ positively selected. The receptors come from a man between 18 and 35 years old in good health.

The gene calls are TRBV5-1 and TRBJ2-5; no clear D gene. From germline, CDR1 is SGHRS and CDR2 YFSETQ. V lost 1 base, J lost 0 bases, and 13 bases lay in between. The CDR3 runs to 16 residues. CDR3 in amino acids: CASSLTMQRHQETQYF. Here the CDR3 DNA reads TGCGCCAGCAGCTTGACTATGCAGCGCCACCAAGAGACCCAGTACTTC.

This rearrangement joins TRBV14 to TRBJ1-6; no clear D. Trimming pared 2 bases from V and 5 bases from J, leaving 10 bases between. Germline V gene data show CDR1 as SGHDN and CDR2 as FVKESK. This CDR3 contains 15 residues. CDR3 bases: TGTGCCAGCAGCCAAACCCGGGCAGATAATTCACCCCTCCACTTT. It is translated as CASSQTRADNSPLHF.

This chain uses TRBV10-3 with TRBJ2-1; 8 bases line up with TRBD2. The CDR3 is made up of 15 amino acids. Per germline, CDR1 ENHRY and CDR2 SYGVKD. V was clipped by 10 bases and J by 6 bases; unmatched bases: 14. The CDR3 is CATGLWDGGANEQFF. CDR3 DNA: TGTGCCACCGGACTCTGGGACGGGGGGGCCAATGAGCAGTTCTTC.

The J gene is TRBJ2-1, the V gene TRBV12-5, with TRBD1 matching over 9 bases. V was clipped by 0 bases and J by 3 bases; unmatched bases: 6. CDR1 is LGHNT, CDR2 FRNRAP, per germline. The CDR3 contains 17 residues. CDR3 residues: CASGLVQKTGGYNEQFF. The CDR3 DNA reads TGTGCTAGTGGTTTGGTACAAAAGACAGGGGGCTACAATGAGCAGTTCTTC.

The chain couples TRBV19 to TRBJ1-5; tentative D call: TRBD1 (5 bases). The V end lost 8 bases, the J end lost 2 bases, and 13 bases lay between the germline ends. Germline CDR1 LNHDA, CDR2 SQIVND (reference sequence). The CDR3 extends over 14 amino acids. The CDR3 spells CASHRGERNQPQHF. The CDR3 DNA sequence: TGTGCCAGTCATCGAGGGGAGCGCAATCAGCCCCAGCATTTT.

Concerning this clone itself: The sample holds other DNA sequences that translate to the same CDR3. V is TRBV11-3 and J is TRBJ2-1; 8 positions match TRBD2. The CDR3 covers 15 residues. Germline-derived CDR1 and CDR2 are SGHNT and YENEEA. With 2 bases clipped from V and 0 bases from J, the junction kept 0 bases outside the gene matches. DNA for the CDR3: TGTGCCAGCAGCTTAACTAGCGGCTCCTACAATGAGCAGTTCTTC. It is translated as CASSLTSGSYNEQFF.

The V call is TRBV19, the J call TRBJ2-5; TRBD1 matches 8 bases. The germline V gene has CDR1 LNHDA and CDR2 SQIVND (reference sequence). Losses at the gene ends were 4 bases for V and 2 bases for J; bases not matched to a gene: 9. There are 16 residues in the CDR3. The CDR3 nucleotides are TGTGCCAGTAGTACAGCCGGGACAGGATCACAAGAGACCCAGTACTTC. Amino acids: CASSTAGTGSQETQYF. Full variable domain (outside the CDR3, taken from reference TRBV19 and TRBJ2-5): DGGITQSPKYLFRKEGQNVTLSCEQNLNHDAMYWYRQDPGQGLRLIYYSQIVNDFQKGDIAEGYSVSREKKESFPLTVTSAQKNPTAFYLCASSTAGTGSQETQYFGPGTRLLVL.

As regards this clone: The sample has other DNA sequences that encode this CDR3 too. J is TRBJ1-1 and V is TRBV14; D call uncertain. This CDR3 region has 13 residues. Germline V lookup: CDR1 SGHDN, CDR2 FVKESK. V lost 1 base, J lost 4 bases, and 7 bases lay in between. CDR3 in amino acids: CASSQGSVTEAFF. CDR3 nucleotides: TGTGCCAGCAGCCAAGGGAGCGTCACTGAAGCTTTCTTT. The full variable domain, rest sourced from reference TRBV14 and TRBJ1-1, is EAGVTQFPSHSVIEKGQTVTLRCDPISGHDNLYWYRRVMGKEIKFLLHFVKESKQDESGMPNNRFLAERTGGTYSTLKVQPAELEDSGVYFCASSQGSVTEAFFGQGTRLTVV.

CDR3: CASSGQFTGANVLTF. In DNA form, the CDR3 reads TGTGCCAGCAGTGGACAATTCACTGGGGCCAACGTCCTGACTTTC. J is TRBJ2-6 and V is TRBV2; unclear D gene. V was cut by 4 bases and J by 2 bases, with 9 bases left in between. CDR1 is SNHLY, CDR2 FYNNEI, per germline. The CDR3 is 15 amino acids.

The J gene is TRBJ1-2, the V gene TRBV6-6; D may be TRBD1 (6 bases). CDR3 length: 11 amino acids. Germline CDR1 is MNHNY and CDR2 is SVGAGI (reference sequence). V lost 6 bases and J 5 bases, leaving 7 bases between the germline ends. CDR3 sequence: CASRQGYGYTF. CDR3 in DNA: TGTGCCAGCAGGCAGGGGTATGGCTACACCTTC.

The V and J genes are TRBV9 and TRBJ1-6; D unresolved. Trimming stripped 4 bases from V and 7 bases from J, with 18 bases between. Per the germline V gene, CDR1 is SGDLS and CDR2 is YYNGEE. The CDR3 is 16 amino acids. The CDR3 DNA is TGTGCCAGCAGCATATCTTTGACAACGCCCAATTCACCCCTCCACTTT. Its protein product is CASSISLTTPNSPLHF. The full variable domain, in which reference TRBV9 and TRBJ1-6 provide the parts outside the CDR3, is DSGVTQTPKHLITATGQRVTLRCSPRSGDLSVYWYQQSLDQGLQFLIQYYNGEERAKGNILERFSAQQFPDLHSELNLSSLELGDSALYFCASSISLTTPNSPLHFGNGTRLTVT.